These 5 T cell receptor beta chains originate from one sample sequenced in a study of blood T cell repertoires in COVID-19. Method: immunoSEQ multiplex PCR; TCRdb's copy keeps in-frame clones and lacks some. The sample lists fewer than 350,000 clones, under 90% occurring once. Sequencing was carried out using PBMCs or T cells enriched from blood (not recorded which). Receptor source: a middle-aged woman who had recovered from COVID-19.

The chain combines TRBV5-4 with TRBJ2-3, with D tentatively TRBD2 (5 bases). The CDR3 runs 17 residues. Germline V gene sequence: CDR1 SGHNT, CDR2 YYREEE (reference sequence). V lost 4 bases, J lost 0 bases, and 18 bases lay in between. CDR3 region: CASSPSRGSPSTDTQYF. Here the CDR3 DNA reads TGTGCCAGCAGCCCCTCCCGGGGTTCCCCTAGCACAGATACGCAGTATTTT.

V is TRBV11-2 and J is TRBJ1-1; D is perhaps TRBD1 (6 bases). Germline V lookup: CDR1 SGHAT, CDR2 FQNNGV. V was trimmed by 1 base and J by 11 bases, leaving 14 bases between them. This CDR3 contains 13 residues. CDR3 amino acids: CASSLVKTGSAFF. The CDR3, as DNA: TGTGCCAGCAGCTTAGTCAAGACAGGCTCGGCTTTCTTT.

CDR3: CASSLQTGTTNEKLFF. The CDR3, as DNA: TGCGCCAGCAGCCTTCAGACCGGGACAACTAATGAAAAACTGTTTTTT. The V call is TRBV4-3, the J call TRBJ1-4; D is unclear. Trimming cost V 4 bases and J 0 bases, with 12 bases left between them. Germline values: CDR1 LGHNA, CDR2 YSLEER. The CDR3 is 16 amino acids.

This sequence joins TRBV5-1 and TRBJ2-1; 9 bases align to TRBD1. Germline V lookup: CDR1 SGHRS, CDR2 YFSETQ. This CDR3 is 18 amino acids long. With V trimmed by 4 bases and J by 1 base, 12 bases remained unmatched. The CDR3 protein is CASSPDRGSGPSYNEQFF. CDR3 sequence (DNA): TGCGCCAGCAGCCCGGACAGGGGAAGCGGGCCATCCTACAATGAGCAGTTCTTC.

The chain uses TRBV2 and TRBJ1-1, with D perhaps matching TRBD1 (5 bases). The germline V gene encodes CDR1 SNHLY and CDR2 FYNNEI. The CDR3 is made up of 14 amino acids. V was clipped by 6 bases and J by 6 bases, with 17 bases between them. As DNA, the CDR3 is TGTGCCAGCAGCGCCCAGGGTAGCGGCTCTGAAGCTTTCTTT. This codes for CASSAQGSGSEAFF.